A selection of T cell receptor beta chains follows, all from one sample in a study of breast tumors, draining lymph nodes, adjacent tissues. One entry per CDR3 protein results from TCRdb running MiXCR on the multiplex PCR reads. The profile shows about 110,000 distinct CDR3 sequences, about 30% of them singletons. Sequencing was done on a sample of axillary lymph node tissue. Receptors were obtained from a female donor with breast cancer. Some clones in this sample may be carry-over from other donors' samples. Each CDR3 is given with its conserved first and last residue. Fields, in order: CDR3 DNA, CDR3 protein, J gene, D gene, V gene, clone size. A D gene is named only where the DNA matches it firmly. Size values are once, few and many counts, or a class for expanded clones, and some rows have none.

CDR3 DNA: TGTGCCAGCAGCTCCTATGGGGGAACCATTAATGAAAAACTGTTTTTT
CDR3 protein: CASSSYGGTINEKLFF
J gene: TRBJ1-4
D gene: NA
V gene: TRBV5-8
clone size: many

CDR3 DNA: TGCAGTGCTAGAGATCAGCAGGACGTCACTACTAACTATGGCTACACCTTC
CDR3 protein: CSARDQQDVTTNYGYTF
J gene: TRBJ1-2
D gene: NA
V gene: TRBV20-1
clone size: many

CDR3 DNA: TGCAGCGTTGAGCAGTGGGGACAGGGGGCCGGGGAGCTGTTTTTT
CDR3 protein: CSVEQWGQGAGELFF
J gene: TRBJ2-2
D gene: TRBD1
V gene: TRBV29-1
clone size: many

CDR3 DNA: TGTGCCAGCAGTTACTCACCCCGTGGACAGAGTAATGAGCAGTTCTTC
CDR3 protein: CASSYSPRGQSNEQFF
J gene: TRBJ2-1
D gene: NA
V gene: TRBV6-5
clone size: many

CDR3 DNA: TGTGCCATCAGCGAGGGACTAGCGGGGGCCAATGAGCAGTTCTTC
CDR3 protein: CAISEGLAGANEQFF
J gene: TRBJ2-1
D gene: TRBD2
V gene: TRBV10-3
clone size: many

CDR3 DNA: TGTGCCAGCAGTCACTCGGGGGATAATTCACCCCTCCACTTT
CDR3 protein: CASSHSGDNSPLHF
J gene: TRBJ1-6
D gene: NA
V gene: TRBV6-6
clone size: many

CDR3 DNA: TGTGCCAGCAGCGAACCGGGACAGGGGTCGGAGACCCAGTACTTC
CDR3 protein: CASSEPGQGSETQYF
J gene: TRBJ2-5
D gene: TRBD1
V gene: TRBV7-9
clone size: many

CDR3 DNA: TGCAGCGTTGAGGTCGGCACAGATACGCAGTATTTT
CDR3 protein: CSVEVGTDTQYF
J gene: TRBJ2-3
D gene: NA
V gene: TRBV29-1
clone size: NA

CDR3 DNA: TGTGCCAGCAGCTCCCGTCGCCCACAGACAGATACGCAGTATTTT
CDR3 protein: CASSSRRPQTDTQYF
J gene: TRBJ2-3
D gene: NA
V gene: TRBV7-3
clone size: many

CDR3 DNA: TGTGCCAGTACCCAGGACAGGGCGAGCACAGATACGCAGTATTTT
CDR3 protein: CASTQDRASTDTQYF
J gene: TRBJ2-3
D gene: TRBD1
V gene: TRBV19
clone size: many

CDR3 DNA: TGCAGCTTAAAGACAGTGAGGAACACCGGGGAGCTGTTTTTT
CDR3 protein: CSLKTVRNTGELFF
J gene: TRBJ2-2
D gene: NA
V gene: TRBV29-1
clone size: NA

CDR3 DNA: TGTGCCAGCAGCTTAAGTCAGCGGGAGACAGATACGCAGTATTTT
CDR3 protein: CASSLSQRETDTQYF
J gene: TRBJ2-3
D gene: TRBD2
V gene: TRBV7-9
clone size: many

CDR3 DNA: TGCGCCAGCAGCTTGGTGGTGAACACTGAAGCTTTCTTT
CDR3 protein: CASSLVVNTEAFF
J gene: TRBJ1-1
D gene: NA
V gene: TRBV5-1
clone size: many

CDR3 DNA: TGTGCCAGCAGTGAAGGGACAGGATATGGCTACACCATATATTTT
CDR3 protein: CASSEGTGYGYTIYF
J gene: TRBJ1-3
D gene: TRBD1
V gene: TRBV6-1
clone size: NA

CDR3 DNA: TGTGCCACCAGCAGAGATTGGGGGACCGGGGAGCTGTTTTTT
CDR3 protein: CATSRDWGTGELFF
J gene: TRBJ2-2
D gene: NA
V gene: TRBV15
clone size: many

CDR3 DNA: TGCGCCAGCAGCTTGGACAATTCTGGCTACACCTTC
CDR3 protein: CASSLDNSGYTF
J gene: TRBJ1-2
D gene: NA
V gene: TRBV5-1
clone size: NA

CDR3 DNA: TGTGCCACCAGAGGCACGGGAACTAGCTATGGCTACACCTTC
CDR3 protein: CATRGTGTSYGYTF
J gene: TRBJ1-2
D gene: NA
V gene: TRBV24-1
clone size: NA

CDR3 DNA: TGTGCCAGCAGTTTATTTGGGGGCGGGGAGCTGTTTTTT
CDR3 protein: CASSLFGGGELFF
J gene: TRBJ2-2
D gene: NA
V gene: TRBV27
clone size: many

CDR3 DNA: TGTACCAGCAGTAAGACTGGCGGGACTGGACAAGAGACCCAGTACTTC
CDR3 protein: CTSSKTGGTGQETQYF
J gene: TRBJ2-5
D gene: NA
V gene: TRBV6-6
clone size: NA

CDR3 DNA: TGTGCCACCAGTGATTTGCGGACTTTTTCGGGGGACACTGAAGCTTTCTTT
CDR3 protein: CATSDLRTFSGDTEAFF
J gene: TRBJ1-1
D gene: NA
V gene: TRBV24-1
clone size: few

CDR3 DNA: TGTGCCAGCAGCTCGCCATCGCGGGGGGGTGGCTATGAGCAGTTCTTC
CDR3 protein: CASSSPSRGGGYEQFF
J gene: TRBJ2-1
D gene: TRBD2
V gene: TRBV7-8
clone size: many

CDR3 DNA: TGTGCCAGCAGCTTAGGCCCCCCCGGGACAATGAACACCGGGGAGCTGTTTTTT
CDR3 protein: CASSLGPPGTMNTGELFF
J gene: TRBJ2-2
D gene: NA
V gene: TRBV11-2
clone size: many

CDR3 DNA: TGCAGTGCTGGAGGGACAGCATATAGCAATCAGCCCCAGCATTTT
CDR3 protein: CSAGGTAYSNQPQHF
J gene: TRBJ1-5
D gene: TRBD1
V gene: TRBV20-1
clone size: many

CDR3 DNA: TGTGCCAGCAGCCAAGATTGGAGTGCTAGCACAGATACGCAGTATTTT
CDR3 protein: CASSQDWSASTDTQYF
J gene: TRBJ2-3
D gene: NA
V gene: TRBV4-2
clone size: many

CDR3 DNA: TGTGCCAGCAGTGAAGAAGGGAGACAGCCCCAGCATTTT
CDR3 protein: CASSEEGRQPQHF
J gene: TRBJ1-5
D gene: NA
V gene: TRBV2
clone size: NA

CDR3 DNA: TGTGCCAGCAGCGTAGTGGGCACCGAAGGGGAGACCCAGTACTTC
CDR3 protein: CASSVVGTEGETQYF
J gene: TRBJ2-5
D gene: NA
V gene: TRBV9
clone size: many

CDR3 DNA: TGTGCCACCAGCAGAGATGGGTTGGCAGACATGAACACTGAAGCTTTCTTT
CDR3 protein: CATSRDGLADMNTEAFF
J gene: TRBJ1-1
D gene: NA
V gene: TRBV15
clone size: many

CDR3 DNA: TGTGCCAGCAGTTCCTTTGCCCCCGGGACAGGGACCTACGAGCAGTACTTC
CDR3 protein: CASSSFAPGTGTYEQYF
J gene: TRBJ2-7
D gene: TRBD1
V gene: TRBV6-5
clone size: many

CDR3 DNA: TGCGCCAGCAGCTCTATTATGAACACTGAAGCTTTCTTT
CDR3 protein: CASSSIMNTEAFF
J gene: TRBJ1-1
D gene: NA
V gene: TRBV5-1
clone size: few

CDR3 DNA: TGCAGTGCTAGAGGGGTTAGCGGGGGGGCCGTTTATGAGCAGTTCTTC
CDR3 protein: CSARGVSGGAVYEQFF
J gene: TRBJ2-1
D gene: TRBD2
V gene: TRBV20-1
clone size: many

CDR3 DNA: TGCAGTGCTAGTCAAGGGCAAACCTACGAGCAGTACTTC
CDR3 protein: CSASQGQTYEQYF
J gene: TRBJ2-7
D gene: NA
V gene: TRBV20-1
clone size: many

CDR3 DNA: TGTGCCAGCAGCTTCCCACCGGAGCGGGGGGCCAACACAGATACGCAGTATTTT
CDR3 protein: CASSFPPERGANTDTQYF
J gene: TRBJ2-3
D gene: TRBD2
V gene: TRBV7-2
clone size: NA

CDR3 DNA: TGTGCCAGCAGCCCCCCTTCGGGAGGGGGCTACGAGCAGTACTTC
CDR3 protein: CASSPPSGGGYEQYF
J gene: TRBJ2-7
D gene: TRBD2
V gene: TRBV6-5
clone size: many

CDR3 DNA: TGCGCCAGCAGCGTAGGGACAGCCTACGAGCAGTACTTC
CDR3 protein: CASSVGTAYEQYF
J gene: TRBJ2-7
D gene: TRBD1
V gene: TRBV5-1
clone size: many

CDR3 DNA: TGTGCCAGCAGGGGGGGCCCTGGGGCCAACGTCCTGACTTTC
CDR3 protein: CASRGGPGANVLTF
J gene: TRBJ2-6
D gene: NA
V gene: TRBV6-5
clone size: many

CDR3 DNA: TGTGCCAGCAGCCAAGAATCGGGGGCCAACGTCCTGACTTTC
CDR3 protein: CASSQESGANVLTF
J gene: TRBJ2-6
D gene: NA
V gene: TRBV4-2
clone size: NA

CDR3 DNA: TGTGCCAGCAGCCCTCGGACAGGGGGCAACACCGCCTATAATTCACCCCTCCACTTT
CDR3 protein: CASSPRTGGNTAYNSPLHF
J gene: TRBJ1-6
D gene: TRBD1
V gene: TRBV11-2
clone size: many

CDR3 DNA: TGTGCCAGCTCAGGGTTGGAGACCCAGTACTTC
CDR3 protein: CASSGLETQYF
J gene: TRBJ2-5
D gene: NA
V gene: TRBV18
clone size: many

CDR3 DNA: TGTGCCAGCAGCTTAGGTCAGGGGGCCTACTCCTACAATGAGCAGTTCTTC
CDR3 protein: CASSLGQGAYSYNEQFF
J gene: TRBJ2-1
D gene: TRBD1
V gene: TRBV7-9
clone size: many

CDR3 DNA: TGTGCCATCAGTGAGTCCGGACTAGCGGGAGCAGATACGCAGTATTTT
CDR3 protein: CAISESGLAGADTQYF
J gene: TRBJ2-3
D gene: TRBD2
V gene: TRBV10-3
clone size: NA

CDR3 DNA: TGTGCCAGCAGTTTCGGCACAGCCTACGAGCAGTACTTC
CDR3 protein: CASSFGTAYEQYF
J gene: TRBJ2-7
D gene: NA
V gene: TRBV28
clone size: many

CDR3 DNA: TGCAGTGCTAGAGGTAGCGGGAGCCTTTATGAGCAGTTCTTC
CDR3 protein: CSARGSGSLYEQFF
J gene: TRBJ2-1
D gene: TRBD2
V gene: TRBV20-1
clone size: NA

CDR3 DNA: TGCGCCAGCAGCCGCAGCGGGAGCTCCTACGAGCAGTACTTC
CDR3 protein: CASSRSGSSYEQYF
J gene: TRBJ2-7
D gene: TRBD2
V gene: TRBV4-1
clone size: many

CDR3 DNA: TGTGCCACCAGTGAAACAGGGTGGAATACCGGGGAGCTGTTTTTT
CDR3 protein: CATSETGWNTGELFF
J gene: TRBJ2-2
D gene: NA
V gene: TRBV24-1
clone size: many

CDR3 DNA: TGTGCCAGCAGCGTTAGTACGGAATATAATGAAAAACTGTTTTTT
CDR3 protein: CASSVSTEYNEKLFF
J gene: TRBJ1-4
D gene: NA
V gene: TRBV9
clone size: many

CDR3 DNA: TGTGCCAGCAGTTTATTAAGCTCTGGGGCCAACGTCCTGACTTTC
CDR3 protein: CASSLLSSGANVLTF
J gene: TRBJ2-6
D gene: NA
V gene: TRBV28
clone size: NA

CDR3 DNA: TGTGCCATCAGTGACGCGGGACAGGGCGCAAATCAGCCCCAGCATTTT
CDR3 protein: CAISDAGQGANQPQHF
J gene: TRBJ1-5
D gene: TRBD1
V gene: TRBV10-3
clone size: NA

CDR3 DNA: TGTGCCAGCAGTTTATCTACGGCTAGCGGGGGGGAAGGCAATGAGCAGTTCTTC
CDR3 protein: CASSLSTASGGEGNEQFF
J gene: TRBJ2-1
D gene: TRBD2
V gene: TRBV27
clone size: few

CDR3 DNA: TGCAGTGCTAGGGCCTCGGGACTAGCGGGGTACAATGAGCAGTTCTTC
CDR3 protein: CSARASGLAGYNEQFF
J gene: TRBJ2-1
D gene: TRBD2
V gene: TRBV20-1
clone size: many

CDR3 DNA: TGTGCCAGCAGCCGACTAGCGGGACAGGCTTGGGGGGTCGACGAGCAGTACTTC
CDR3 protein: CASSRLAGQAWGVDEQYF
J gene: TRBJ2-7
D gene: TRBD2
V gene: TRBV11-2
clone size: NA

CDR3 DNA: TGTGCCAGCAGTGTTGAACGTTTTTATACCGGGGAGCTGTTTTTT
CDR3 protein: CASSVERFYTGELFF
J gene: TRBJ2-2
D gene: NA
V gene: TRBV2
clone size: many

CDR3 DNA: TGCGCCAGCAGTAGGGGGCTAGCGGGCAACTCCTACGAGCAGTACTTC
CDR3 protein: CASSRGLAGNSYEQYF
J gene: TRBJ2-7
D gene: NA
V gene: TRBV10-1
clone size: many